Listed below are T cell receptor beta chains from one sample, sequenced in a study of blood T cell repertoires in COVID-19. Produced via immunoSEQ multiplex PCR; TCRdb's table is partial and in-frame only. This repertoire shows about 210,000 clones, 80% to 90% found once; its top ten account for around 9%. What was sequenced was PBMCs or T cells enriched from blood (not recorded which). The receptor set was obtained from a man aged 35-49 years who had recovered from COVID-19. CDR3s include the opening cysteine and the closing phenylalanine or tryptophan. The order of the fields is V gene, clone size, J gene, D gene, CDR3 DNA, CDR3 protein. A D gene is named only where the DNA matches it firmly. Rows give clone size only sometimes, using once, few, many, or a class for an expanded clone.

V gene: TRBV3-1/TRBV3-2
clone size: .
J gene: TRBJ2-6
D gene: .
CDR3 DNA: TGTGCCAGCAATAACAGGGCTGGGGCCAACGTCCTGACTTTC
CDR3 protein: CASNNRAGANVLTF

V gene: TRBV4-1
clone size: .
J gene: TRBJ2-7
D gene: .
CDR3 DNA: TGCGCCAGCAGCATGCGGGGACAGTCCTACTACGAGCAGTACTTC
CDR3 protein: CASSMRGQSYYEQYF

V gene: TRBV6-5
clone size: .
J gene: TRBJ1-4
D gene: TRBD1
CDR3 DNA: TGTGCCAGCCTCGACAGGGCCGGTAATGAAAAACTGTTTTTT
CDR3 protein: CASLDRAGNEKLFF

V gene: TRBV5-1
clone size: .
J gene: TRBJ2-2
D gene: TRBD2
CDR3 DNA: TGCGCCAGCAGCTTGGCACTAGCGGGGGAAAACGGGGAGCTGTTTTTT
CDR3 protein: CASSLALAGENGELFF

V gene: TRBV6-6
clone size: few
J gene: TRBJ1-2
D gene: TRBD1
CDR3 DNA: TGTGCCAGCAGGGCGACAGGGACCTATGGCTACACCTTC
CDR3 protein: CASRATGTYGYTF

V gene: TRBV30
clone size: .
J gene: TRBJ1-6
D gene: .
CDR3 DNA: TGTGCCTGGAGTAGGCAGTTAGCGGGAAATTCACCCCTCCACTTT
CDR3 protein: CAWSRQLAGNSPLHF

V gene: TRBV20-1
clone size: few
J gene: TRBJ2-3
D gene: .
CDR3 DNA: TGCAGTGCGCGGGACACAGATACGCAGTATTTT
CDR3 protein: CSARDTDTQYF

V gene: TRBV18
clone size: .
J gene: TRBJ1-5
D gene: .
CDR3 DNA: TGTGCCAGCTCACCACAGGAGGAGTCCGGGGGGCCCCAGCATTTT
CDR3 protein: CASSPQEESGGPQHF

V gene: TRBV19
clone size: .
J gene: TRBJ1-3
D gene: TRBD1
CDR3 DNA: TGTGCCAGTAGTATGACAGGGCTGAGCTCTGGAAACACCATATATTTT
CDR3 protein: CASSMTGLSSGNTIYF

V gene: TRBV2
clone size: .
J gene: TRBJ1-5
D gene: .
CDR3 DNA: TGTGCCAGCAGTGAAGAGACAGATTTGCCCCAGCATTTT
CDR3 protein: CASSEETDLPQHF

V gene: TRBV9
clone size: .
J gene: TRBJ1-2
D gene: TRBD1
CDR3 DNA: TGTGCCAGCAGCGCGCGGACAGGGGCCCCGATCTATGGCTACACCTTC
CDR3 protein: CASSARTGAPIYGYTF

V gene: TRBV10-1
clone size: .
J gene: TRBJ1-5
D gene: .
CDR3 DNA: TGCGCCGCGAACGGTCAGCCCCAGCATTTT
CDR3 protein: CAANGQPQHF

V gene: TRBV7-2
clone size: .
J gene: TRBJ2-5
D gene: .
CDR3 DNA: TGTGCCAGCAGCCTTCCTAGCGAAGAGACCCAGTACTTC
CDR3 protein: CASSLPSEETQYF

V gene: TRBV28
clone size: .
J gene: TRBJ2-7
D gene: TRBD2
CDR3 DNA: TGTGCCAGCAGTTTGGCAGTAGCGGGGGGTTTTTGGGAGTACTTC
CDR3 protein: CASSLAVAGGFWEYF

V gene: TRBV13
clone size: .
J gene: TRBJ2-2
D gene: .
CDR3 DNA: TGTGCCAGCAGCCGCGGACTCGCCCAGGGGACCGGGGAGCTGTTTTTT
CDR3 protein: CASSRGLAQGTGELFF

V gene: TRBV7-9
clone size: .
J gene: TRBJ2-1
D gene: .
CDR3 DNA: TGTGCCAGCAGCCCAGGCGAGACTAGTAATAATGAGCAGTTCTTC
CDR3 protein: CASSPGETSNNEQFF

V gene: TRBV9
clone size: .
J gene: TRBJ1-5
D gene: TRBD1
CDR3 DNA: TGTGCCAGCAGCCCGACAGGGGACAATCAGCCCCAGCATTTT
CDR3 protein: CASSPTGDNQPQHF